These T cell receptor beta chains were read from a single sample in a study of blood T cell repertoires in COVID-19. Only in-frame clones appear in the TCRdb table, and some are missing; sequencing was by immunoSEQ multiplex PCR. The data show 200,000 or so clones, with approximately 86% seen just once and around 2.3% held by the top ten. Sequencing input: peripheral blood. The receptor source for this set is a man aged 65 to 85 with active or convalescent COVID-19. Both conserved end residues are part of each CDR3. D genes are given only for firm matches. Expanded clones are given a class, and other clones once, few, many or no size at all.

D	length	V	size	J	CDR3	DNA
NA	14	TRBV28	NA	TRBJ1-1	CASSFSGRGTEAFF	TGTGCCAGCAGTTTTTCTGGGCGAGGGACTGAAGCTTTCTTT
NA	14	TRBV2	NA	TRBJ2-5	CASSEIPQGGTQYF	TGTGCCAGCAGTGAAATCCCGCAGGGAGGGACCCAGTACTTC
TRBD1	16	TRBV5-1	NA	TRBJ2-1	CASSSNTGATYNEQFF	TGCGCCAGCAGCTCGAACACAGGGGCCACCTACAATGAGCAGTTCTTC
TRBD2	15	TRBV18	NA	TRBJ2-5	CASSPPGLSSGTQYF	TGTGCCAGCTCACCACCGGGACTAAGTTCCGGGACCCAGTACTTC
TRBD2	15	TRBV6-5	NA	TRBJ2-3	CASSYQGLETDTQYF	TGTGCCAGCAGTTACCAGGGACTAGAAACAGATACGCAGTATTTT
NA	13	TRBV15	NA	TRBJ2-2	CATNIPNTGELFF	TGTGCCACTAATATCCCGAACACCGGGGAGCTGTTTTTT
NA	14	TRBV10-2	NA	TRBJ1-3	CASSRESSGNTIYF	TGCGCCAGCAGCCGGGAAAGCTCTGGAAACACCATATATTTT
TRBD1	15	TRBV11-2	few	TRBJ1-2	CASSVNPQGAGGYTF	TGTGCCAGCAGCGTAAACCCACAGGGGGCGGGAGGCTACACCTTC
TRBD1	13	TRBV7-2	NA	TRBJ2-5	CASSRGQRETQYF	TGTGCCAGCAGCCGGGGACAGAGGGAGACCCAGTACTTC
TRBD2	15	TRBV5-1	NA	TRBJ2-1	CASSFRGSSYNEQFF	TGCGCCAGCAGCTTTCGCGGGAGCTCCTACAATGAGCAGTTCTTC
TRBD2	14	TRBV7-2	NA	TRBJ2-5	CASSPSGGVETQYF	TGTGCCAGCAGCCCCAGCGGGGGGGTAGAGACCCAGTACTTC
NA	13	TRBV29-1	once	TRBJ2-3	CSVPKGGTDTQYF	TGCAGCGTTCCCAAGGGAGGCACAGATACGCAGTATTTT
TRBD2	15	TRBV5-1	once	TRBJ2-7	CASSLNAGRAYEQYF	TGCGCCAGCAGCTTGAATGCGGGGAGGGCCTACGAGCAGTACTTC
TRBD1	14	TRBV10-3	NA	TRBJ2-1	CAIKGQGASYEQFF	TGTGCCATCAAAGGACAGGGGGCGAGTTATGAGCAGTTCTTC
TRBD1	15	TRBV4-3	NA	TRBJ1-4	CASSRSGTGVEKLFF	TGCGCCAGCAGCCGTTCCGGGACAGGGGTTGAAAAACTGTTTTTT
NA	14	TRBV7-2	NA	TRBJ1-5	CASSSPGSHQPQHF	TGTGCCAGCAGCTCCCCAGGGTCCCATCAGCCCCAGCATTTT
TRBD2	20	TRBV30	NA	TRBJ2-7	CAWSVSKGASGRAAFHEQYF	TGTGCCTGGAGTGTATCGAAAGGGGCTAGCGGGAGGGCCGCTTTCCACGAGCAGTACTTC
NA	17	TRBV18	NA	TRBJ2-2	CASSPPRGTASTGELFF	TGTGCCAGCTCACCGCCTCGGGGGACAGCGAGCACCGGGGAGCTGTTTTTT
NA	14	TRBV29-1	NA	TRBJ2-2	CSVLHQTNTGELFF	TGCAGCGTTTTACACCAGACGAACACCGGGGAGCTGTTTTTT
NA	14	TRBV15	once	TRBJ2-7	CATSRSGQTYEQYF	TGTGCCACCAGCAGATCCGGACAGACCTACGAGCAGTACTTC
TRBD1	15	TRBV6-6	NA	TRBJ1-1	CASSYGTGLGTEAFF	TGTGCCAGCAGTTACGGGACAGGGTTAGGAACTGAAGCTTTCTTT
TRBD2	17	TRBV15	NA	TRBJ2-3	CATSRRSTTSGTDTQYF	TGTGCCACCAGCAGACGATCGACGACTAGCGGCACAGATACGCAGTATTTT
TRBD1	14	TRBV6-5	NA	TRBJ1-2	CASRNRGPNYGYTF	TGTGCCAGCAGGAACAGGGGTCCCAACTATGGCTACACCTTC
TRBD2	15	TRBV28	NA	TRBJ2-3	CASRSLGTSEYTQYF	TGTGCCAGCAGATCCCTTGGGACTAGCGAGTATACGCAGTATTTT
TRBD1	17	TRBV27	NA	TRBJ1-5	CASSSGTGMVRNQPQHF	TGTGCCAGCAGTAGTGGGACAGGGATGGTGCGCAATCAGCCCCAGCATTTT
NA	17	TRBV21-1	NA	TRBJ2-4	CASLGGSEPAAKNIQYF	TGTGCCAGCCTAGGAGGTTCGGAGCCGGCAGCCAAAAACATTCAGTACTTC
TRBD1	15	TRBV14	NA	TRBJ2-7	CASSQGRGLLYEQYF	TGTGCCAGCAGCCAAGGCAGGGGGCTTTTATACGAGCAGTACTTC
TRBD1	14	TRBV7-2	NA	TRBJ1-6	CASSSRQGWSPLHF	TGTGCCAGCAGCTCCCGACAGGGGTGGTCACCCCTCCACTTT
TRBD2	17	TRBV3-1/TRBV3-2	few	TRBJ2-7	CASSQELAGRVSYEQYF	TGTGCCAGCAGCCAAGAACTGGCAGGGAGGGTCTCCTACGAGCAGTACTTC